The following is a TCR beta chain sequence with its context. What it binds is unknown. Trimming cost V 5 bases and J 4 bases, with 18 bases left between them. This CDR3 spans 15 amino acids. Per the germline V gene, CDR1 is SGHTA and CDR2 is FQGNSA. Clones were sequenced by immunoSEQ multiplex PCR, and TCRdb holds only the in-frame ones, with some missing. Of 60,000 to 65,000 clones listed, 79% were seen once; the top ten hold approximately 0.4%. This entry comes from a study of siplizumab effects on memory and regulatory T cells. General observations from the study: A minor fraction of alloreactive clones, and no more, mapped to unstimulated subsets. Proof of suppressive function in proliferating Tregs from siplizumab cultures was not established. The naive T cell population seemed more diverse than memory cells and seemed a major contributor to the alloresponse.

The chain recombines TRBV7-2 with TRBJ2-7; maybe TRBD2 (7 bases). Sequenced input: memory CD4+ T cells sorted from blood. This clonotype originated in a human donor in good health. The CDR3 DNA sequence: TGTGCCAGCAGCCGTGTGGGGGGGGGCGGGTACGAGCAGTACTTC. As protein: CASSRVGGGGYEQYF.